Below are 3 T cell receptor beta chains sequenced from a single sample in a study of T cells in Graves' hyperthyroidism and ophthalmopathy. The investigators amplified TCR beta CDR3 regions from RNA transcripts. The HTBI set primed first-round TCR CDR3 RT-PCR. TCRdb reprocessed the multiplex PCR reads with MiXCR, giving one entry per CDR3 protein. Among fewer than 300,000 distinct CDR3 sequences, 15% were seen once, and the ten largest hold about 33%. Sequenced input: blood. The source of these receptors is a woman in her forties or fifties with Graves' hyperthyroidism that later progressed to Graves' ophthalmopathy.

The rearrangement uses TRBV19 and TRBJ2-6; D unclear. V was cut by 7 bases and J by 1 base, with 11 bases left in between. The V gene's germline CDR1 is LNHDA and CDR2 SQIVND (reference sequence). The CDR3 length is 15 residues. CDR3 in amino acids: CASINRRSGANVLTF. The CDR3 DNA follows: TGTGCCAGTATCAACAGACGATCTGGGGCCAACGTCCTGACTTTC.

This sequence joins TRBV25-1 and TRBJ2-3, with D uncertain. Trimming pared 1 base from V and 1 base from J, leaving 12 bases between. CDR1 and CDR2 (germline): MGHDK, SYGVNS. This CDR3 region has 16 residues. The CDR3 reads CASSESPRRRTDTQYF. The CDR3 coding sequence is TGTGCCAGCAGTGAATCTCCTCGACGTCGCACAGATACGCAGTATTTT.

This clonotype was picked up many times. The V and J genes are TRBV3-1 and TRBJ1-1; D gene unclear. The CDR3 totals 13 residues. In germline, CDR1 is LGHDT, CDR2 YNNKEL (reference sequence). V was cut by 0 bases and J by 7 bases, with 9 bases left in between. Here the CDR3 reads CASSQDRRNEAFF. CDR3 bases: TGTGCCAGCAGCCAAGATCGGCGGAATGAAGCTTTCTTT.